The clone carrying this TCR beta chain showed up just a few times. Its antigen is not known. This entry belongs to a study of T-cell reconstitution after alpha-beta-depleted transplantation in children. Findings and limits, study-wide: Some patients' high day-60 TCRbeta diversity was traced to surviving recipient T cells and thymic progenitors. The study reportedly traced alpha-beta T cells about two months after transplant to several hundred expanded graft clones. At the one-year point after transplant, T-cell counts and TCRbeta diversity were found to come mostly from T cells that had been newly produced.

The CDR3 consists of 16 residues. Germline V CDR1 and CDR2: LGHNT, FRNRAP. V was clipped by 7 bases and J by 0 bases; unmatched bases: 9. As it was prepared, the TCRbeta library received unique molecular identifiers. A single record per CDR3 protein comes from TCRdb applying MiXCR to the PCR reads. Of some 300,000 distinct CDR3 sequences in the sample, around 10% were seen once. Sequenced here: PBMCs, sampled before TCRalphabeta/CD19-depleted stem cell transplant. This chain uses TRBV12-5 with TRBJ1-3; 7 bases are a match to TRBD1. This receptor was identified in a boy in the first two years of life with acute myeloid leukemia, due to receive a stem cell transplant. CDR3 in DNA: TGTGCTAGTGCTCGGACAGGTGGCCTCTCTGGAAACACCATATATTTT. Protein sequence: CASARTGGLSGNTIYF. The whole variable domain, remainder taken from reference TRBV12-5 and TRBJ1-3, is DARVTQTPRHKVTEMGQEVTMRCQPILGHNTVFWYRQTMMQGLELLAYFRNRAPLDDSGMPKDRFSAEMPDATLATLKIQPSEPRDSAVYFCASARTGGLSGNTIYFGEGSWLTVV.